A single sample is the source of the 13 T cell receptor beta chains below, sequenced in a study of T cells after yellow fever vaccination. TCRdb processed the 5' RACE reads anew with MiXCR; each CDR3 protein has one entry. The sample has some 320,000 distinct CDR3 sequences; more than 8.5% are singletons. Here the sequenced sample was PBMCs, taken on the day of the first yellow fever vaccination. Receptors originate from a man in his late teens or twenties who received the YFV17D yellow fever vaccine.

The CDR3 loop is CASRSGTRNSGANVLTF. CDR3 in DNA: TGTGCCAGCAGGTCCGGGACACGGAACTCTGGGGCCAACGTCCTGACTTTC. This chain uses TRBV5-5 with TRBJ2-6; tentatively, D is TRBD1 (6 bases). Germline CDR1 reads SGHKS; CDR2 reads YYEKEE (reference sequence). V was pared by 5 bases and J by 0 bases, with 15 bases between. There are 17 residues in the CDR3.

V is TRBV7-9 and J is TRBJ2-3; D ambiguous. Trimming left V 3 bases short and J 3 bases short, with 13 bases between. This CDR3 spans 15 amino acids. Germline V CDR1 and CDR2: SEHNR, FQNEAQ (reference sequence). This CDR3 is CASSLSRFGTDTQYF. The CDR3 DNA sequence: TGTGCCAGCAGCTTGTCGCGGTTTGGTACAGATACGCAGTATTTT. Complete variable domain (other parts from reference TRBV7-9 and TRBJ2-3): DTGVSQNPRHKITKRGQNVTFRCDPISEHNRLYWYRQTLGQGPEFLTYFQNEAQLEKSRLLSDRFSAERPKGSFSTLEIQRTEQGDSAMYLCASSLSRFGTDTQYFGPGTRLTVL.

V is TRBV4-1 and J is TRBJ2-2; TRBD2 matches at 16 bases. J was trimmed by 6 bases and V by 4 bases; bases with no gene match: 5. CDR3 length: 17 amino acids. Germline V lookup: CDR1 MGHRA, CDR2 YSYEKL. The CDR3 DNA reads TGCGCCAGCAGCCGGGGACTAGCGGGGGGGCCCGCCGGGGAGCTGTTTTTT. Amino acid sequence: CASSRGLAGGPAGELFF.

The chain recombines TRBV18 with TRBJ1-1; D remains unclear. The CDR3 has 14 residues. Germline loops: CDR1 KGHSH, CDR2 LQKENI. V lost 0 bases and J 7 bases, leaving 12 bases between the germline ends. The CDR3 loop reads CASSPPAIKGEAFF. The CDR3 DNA reads TGTGCCAGCTCACCACCGGCGATCAAGGGTGAAGCTTTCTTT.

V is TRBV5-1 and J is TRBJ2-6, with 9 bases aligning to TRBD1. Trimming cost V 7 bases and J 2 bases; bases outside gene matches: 7. The CDR3 length is 16 residues. The germline CDR1 and CDR2 sequences are SGHRS and YFSETQ. The CDR3 is CASLTGTGTGANVLTF. The CDR3, as DNA: TGCGCCAGCCTAACCGGGACAGGGACTGGGGCCAACGTCCTGACTTTC.

This clonotype was picked up a small number of times. In nucleotides, the CDR3 is TGCGCCAGCAGCTTTTCACGGCAAGACGGGGAGCTGTTTTTT. Its translation: CASSFSRQDGELFF. The chain carries TRBV5-1 and TRBJ2-2; D unresolved. Trimming took 2 bases from V and 7 from J, leaving 12 bases between them. This CDR3 region has 14 residues. Germline V gene lookup returns CDR1 SGHRS and CDR2 YFSETQ.

This clonotype has just a few counts. The V call is TRBV7-2, the J call TRBJ1-1; D not resolved. The CDR3 covers 15 residues. Per germline, CDR1 SGHTA and CDR2 FQGNSA. V lost 3 bases to trimming and J lost 0 bases, with 11 bases between them. The CDR3 protein is CASSLVVTVNTEAFF. In nucleotides, the CDR3 is TGTGCCAGCAGCTTGGTCGTGACGGTGAACACTGAAGCTTTCTTT.

This clonotype was counted between two and nine times. This sequence joins TRBV19 and TRBJ1-5, with D perhaps matching TRBD1 (6 bases). Per germline, CDR1 LNHDA and CDR2 SQIVND (reference sequence). V was pared by 1 base and J by 4 bases, with 14 bases between. The CDR3 runs to 16 residues. CDR3 coding DNA: TGTGCCAGTAGTATAGGGGGGGCAGTACGGAATCAGCCCCAGCATTTT. Translating gives CASSIGGAVRNQPQHF.

This clonotype has more than one count but fewer than ten. This chain uses TRBV5-1 with TRBJ2-3; 9 positions match TRBD2. The ends lost 4 bases at V and 1 base at J; junction bases unmatched: 7. Germline assignment: CDR1 SGHRS and CDR2 YFSETQ. The CDR3 spans 16 residues. The CDR3 DNA follows: TGCGCCAGCAGCCGCAGGGAGCGGGGGGGCACAGATACGCAGTATTTT. Its protein is CASSRRERGGTDTQYF.

With respect to this clonotype: This likely comes from a read error, as the CDR3 has no conserved phenylalanine or tryptophan at its end. It is unclear where the CDR3 begins or ends on the DNA, so no DNA is shown, and the CDR3 is as TCRdb lists it. The chain couples TRBV7-4 to TRBJ2-7; the table's D call of TRBD1 was not tested on the DNA. Germline-derived CDR1 and CDR2 are SGHVT and SQSDAQ. A total of 14 residues make up the CDR3, ends included. CDR3: CASSLVWDRPTGFY.

This clonotype was counted between two and nine times. The rearrangement joins TRBV12-3 or TRBV12-4 to TRBJ2-5, with D perhaps matching TRBD1 (6 bases). This CDR3 has 14 residues. Deletions cut 5 bases from V and 1 base from J, with 11 bases between. The CDR3 nucleotides read TGTGCCAGCAGTATACAGGGTCCCCAAGAGACCCAGTACTTC. It encodes CASSIQGPQETQYF.

This clonotype has only a few counts. This sequence joins TRBV10-3 and TRBJ1-5, with unresolved D. The germline CDR1 and CDR2 sequences are ENHRY and SYGVKD. Between the trimmed V and J ends, which lost 6 bases and 7 bases, there was a span of 13 bases. The CDR3 sequence is 13 residues long. The CDR3 region has the DNA TGTGCCATCAGGGACGCCCAAGGACAGCCCCAGCATTTT. Protein sequence: CAIRDAQGQPQHF.

This clonotype has only a few counts. The gene calls are TRBV4-3 and TRBJ2-1; 9 bases line up with TRBD2. The CDR3 runs 17 residues. Germline CDR1 LGHNA, CDR2 YSLEER. J was trimmed by 0 bases and V by 3 bases; bases with no gene match: 6. The CDR3 DNA follows: TGCGCCAGCAGCCACGTCTTAGCGGGGGACTCCTACAATGAGCAGTTCTTC. The encoded protein is CASSHVLAGDSYNEQFF.